Here is one T cell receptor beta chain with its context. Sequenced by immunoSEQ multiplex PCR; TCRdb stores in-frame clones only, minus some. The sample records tens of thousands of clones, 75% to 90% being singletons. These data come from a study of OX40 agonist ivuxolimab in advanced cancers. The specimen comprised CD4+ or CD8+ T cells sorted from blood, sampled in a trial of the OX40 agonist ivuxolimab. The sequence was collected from an adult with an advanced solid tumor such as melanoma, head and neck, liver or kidney cancer.

The CDR3 DNA reads as TGTGCCAGCTCACCACCGAACGGAGATAATGAAAAACTGTTTTTT. Translation gives CASSPPNGDNEKLFF. The chain couples TRBV18 to TRBJ1-4; D is ambiguous. Germline V CDR1 and CDR2: KGHSH, LQKENI. The ends were cut back, 0 bases at V and 4 bases at J, with 9 bases in the middle. The CDR3 is made up of 15 amino acids.